One T cell receptor (beta chain) is described in this entry. It was genomic DNA that served as the template for profiling TCR beta VDJ and CDR3. TCRdb reanalysed the reads using MiXCR and keeps one entry per CDR3 protein. The sample carries approximately 300,000 distinct CDR3 sequences, under 60% recorded once. CD8+CD57+ cell expansion had been shown by flow cytometry in patients chosen for sequencing. Patients had received no therapy at the time of blood sampling. The germline CDR1 and CDR2 sequences are SQVTM and ANQGSEA. Trimming shortened V by 4 bases and J by 1 base, and 7 bases separated the two germline ends. The CDR3 loop spans 12 amino acids. This record belongs to a study of CD8+CD57+ T cells in acquired aplastic anemia.

The sequence derives from a human donor with aplastic anemia. Sequencing was performed on sorted CD4+, CD8+, or CD8+CD57+ T cells (not recorded which) from PBMCs. The chain joins TRBV29-1 to TRBJ1-1; D remains unclear. The CDR3 protein is CSVGSGNTEAFF. As DNA, the CDR3 is TGCAGCGTTGGGTCGGGGAACACTGAAGCTTTCTTT.